The 23 T cell receptor beta chains below come from one sample, sequenced in a study of T-cell memory formation after mild COVID-19. TCRdb re-analysed the 5' RACE reads in MiXCR, keeping a single row per CDR3 protein. The table includes over 150,000 distinct CDR3 sequences, less than 20% detected once. The source material was PBMCs or a T cell subset sorted from them (not recorded which). These receptors came from a young man who had mild COVID-19 (a few samples of this study predate the infection). Cell type and time point are not known.

This clonotype was seen only a few times. The rearrangement uses TRBV10-3 and TRBJ2-1, with 9 bases identical to TRBD2. Germline V gives CDR1 ENHRY, CDR2 SYGVKD. The length of the CDR3 is 14 residues. The trim removed 3 bases at V and 6 bases at J, leaving 3 bases unmatched. This CDR3 is CAISDQRGVNEQFF. CDR3 DNA sequence: TGTGCCATCAGTGATCAGCGGGGGGTCAATGAGCAGTTCTTC.

This clonotype was counted between two and nine times. The rearrangement uses TRBV10-3 and TRBJ1-1, with TRBD1 identical over 10 bases. J was trimmed by 3 bases and V by 9 bases; bases with no gene match: 4. Germline assignment: CDR1 ENHRY and CDR2 SYGVKD. CDR3 length: 13 residues. The CDR3 DNA is TGTGCCATTAGCGGGACAGGGGACACTGAAGCTTTCTTT. The encoded protein is CAISGTGDTEAFF.

The chain carries TRBV5-1 and TRBJ1-2; TRBD1 agrees at 9 bases. Germline CDR1 SGHRS, CDR2 YFSETQ. After removal of 4 bases from V and 4 bases from J, the junction contained 11 bases not matched to a gene. The CDR3 loop spans 16 amino acids. The CDR3 reads CASSVIPGQGGYGYTF. In nucleotides, the CDR3 is TGCGCCAGCAGCGTAATACCGGGACAGGGCGGCTATGGCTACACCTTC.

The CDR3 DNA sequence: TGTGCCAGCTCGCCTCAGGACGCCTATAATTCACCCCTCCACTTT. It is translated as CASSPQDAYNSPLHF. V is TRBV18 and J is TRBJ1-6; D ambiguous. Germline V gene data show CDR1 as KGHSH and CDR2 as LQKENI. V was clipped by 6 bases and J by 2 bases, with 11 bases between them. The CDR3 loop spans 15 amino acids.

The rearrangement uses TRBV7-2 and TRBJ2-7; D assignment may be TRBD1 or TRBD2 (6 bases each). Germline loops: CDR1 SGHTA, CDR2 FQGNSA. This CDR3 has 17 residues. V lost 0 bases and J 7 bases, leaving 22 bases between the germline ends. The CDR3 is CASSLAGGVPSGDEQYV. The CDR3 nucleotides read TGTGCCAGCAGCTTAGCCGGGGGCGTCCCTTCAGGGGATGAGCAGTACGTC.

The chain combines TRBV6-5 with TRBJ1-1; no definite D call. This CDR3 spans 15 amino acids. The germline CDR1 and CDR2 sequences are MNHEY and SVGAGI. Trimming took 6 bases from V and 3 from J, leaving 17 bases between them. The CDR3 sequence is CASRPTQLWDTEAFF. In DNA form, the CDR3 reads TGTGCCAGCAGACCAACACAGCTTTGGGACACTGAAGCTTTCTTT.

The J gene is TRBJ1-3, the V gene TRBV3-1; 7 bases are a match to TRBD1. There are 14 residues in the CDR3. The junction had 0 bases not matched to a gene; V was cut back by 3 bases and J by 1 base. CDR1 is LGHDT and CDR2 is YNNKEL in the germline V gene (reference sequence). The CDR3 sequence is CASSQTGSGNTIYF. CDR3 nucleotide sequence: TGTGCCAGCAGCCAGACAGGGTCTGGAAACACCATATATTTT.

The chain has TRBV3-1 and TRBJ1-5; D not resolved. The V end was cut by 5 bases, the J end by 1 base, with 21 bases between. The CDR3 is 18 amino acids. The germline V gene encodes CDR1 LGHDT and CDR2 YNNKEL (reference sequence). The CDR3 sequence is CASSMTPHRDGSNQPQHF. CDR3 coding DNA: TGTGCCAGCAGCATGACACCTCACAGAGATGGGAGCAATCAGCCCCAGCATTTT.

This clonotype was seen repeatedly, ten times or more. The chain combines TRBV20-1 with TRBJ2-3; 12 positions agree with TRBD2. J lost 6 bases, V lost 5 bases, and 3 bases had no gene match. Germline assignment: CDR1 DFQATT and CDR2 SNEGSKA (reference sequence). The length of the CDR3 is 13 residues. The CDR3 region is CSAAGTSGDTQYF. Written as DNA, the CDR3 is TGCAGTGCTGCCGGGACTAGCGGGGATACGCAGTATTTT.

This clonotype was seen a handful of times. This CDR3 reads CAGGGEGTNEKLFF. DNA of the CDR3: TGTGCCGGCGGTGGTGAGGGAACTAATGAAAAACTGTTTTTT. The chain combines TRBV6-1 with TRBJ1-4; no definite D call. This CDR3 has 14 residues. Trimming stripped 11 bases from V and 1 base from J, with 14 bases between. The germline gives CDR1 MNHNS, CDR2 SASEGT.

This clonotype was counted only a few times. The V call is TRBV2, the J call TRBJ1-2, with D hard to call. This CDR3 spans 12 amino acids. The V gene lost 7 bases and the J gene lost 4 bases, with 10 bases spanning the gap. In germline, CDR1 is SNHLY, CDR2 FYNNEI. The CDR3 DNA sequence: TGTGCCAGCACTGACACGGGCTATGGCTACACCTTC. This gives the protein CASTDTGYGYTF.

CDR3: CASSLKPGGPDTQYF. Written as DNA, the CDR3 is TGTGCCAGCAGCTTAAAGCCAGGGGGCCCAGATACGCAGTATTTT. The V gene is TRBV7-2, the J gene TRBJ2-3; 8 nucleotides agree with TRBD1. The CDR3 length is 15 residues. Germline-derived CDR1 and CDR2 are SGHTA and FQGNSA. With V trimmed by 2 bases and J by 4 bases, 5 bases remained unmatched.

This chain uses TRBV6-6 with TRBJ2-3, with D unclear. Germline V CDR1 and CDR2: MNHNY, SVGAGI (reference sequence). The CDR3 loop spans 14 amino acids. V gave up 4 bases and J gave up 2 bases, with 10 bases separating them. In nucleotides, the CDR3 is TGTGCCAGCAGTTTGGCCTCTCCCACAGATACGCAGTATTTT. Its translation is CASSLASPTDTQYF.

The genes are TRBV20-1 and TRBJ1-1; 8 positions agree with TRBD1. The germline gives CDR1 DFQATT, CDR2 SNEGSKA (reference sequence). The CDR3 sequence is 12 residues long. J lost 4 bases, V lost 6 bases, and 4 bases had no gene match. The CDR3 protein is CSARQGTTEAFF. The CDR3 DNA reads TGCAGTGCGCGACAGGGGACCACTGAAGCTTTCTTT.

This chain uses TRBV10-3 with TRBJ1-2; no reliable D call. The CDR3 sequence is 14 residues long. V dropped 0 bases and J dropped 8 bases, with 13 bases sitting between them. From germline, CDR1 is ENHRY and CDR2 SYGVKD. In DNA form, the CDR3 reads TGTGCCATCAGTGAGTCGCTGGACCTACCGGGCTACACCTTC. It encodes CAISESLDLPGYTF.

This clonotype occurred a few times. For the CDR3, the DNA is TGTGCCACCAGGTCAGCGGGAGAGGGCTCCTACAATGAGCAGTTCTTC. The encoded protein is CATRSAGEGSYNEQFF. This sequence joins TRBV24-1 and TRBJ2-1, with 8 nucleotides matching TRBD2. The CDR3 is 16 amino acids. The germline CDR1 and CDR2 sequences are KGHDR and SFDVKD. J was trimmed by 0 bases and V by 7 bases; bases with no gene match: 7.

This clonotype was seen more than once but under ten times. This chain uses TRBV5-1 with TRBJ1-6; D unresolved. V was pared by 0 bases and J by 0 bases, with 7 bases between. Germline-derived CDR1 and CDR2 are SGHRS and YFSETQ. CDR3 length: 16 amino acids. CDR3 coding DNA: TGCGCCAGCAGCTTGGGGCAGGTCTCCTATAATTCACCCCTCCACTTT. Amino acid sequence: CASSLGQVSYNSPLHF.

The chain employs TRBV7-6 and TRBJ2-7; the D gene could be TRBD1 or TRBD2 (6 bases each). Looked up from germline, CDR1 is SGHVS and CDR2 is FNYEAQ. The length of the CDR3 is 16 residues. Trimming removed 1 base at V and 0 bases at J, with 13 bases between. CDR3 DNA sequence: TGTGCCAGCAGCTTAGTGGCCCCGGGGGCCTCCTACGAGCAGTACTTC. It yields the protein CASSLVAPGASYEQYF.

The rearrangement uses TRBV3-1 and TRBJ2-1; D is undetermined. Trimming left V 5 bases short and J 7 bases short, with 9 bases between. The germline CDR1 and CDR2 sequences are LGHDT and YNNKEL (reference sequence). The CDR3 runs 12 residues. CDR3 coding DNA: TGTGCCAGCAGCACCATCAGAAATGAGCAGTTCTTC. It codes for CASSTIRNEQFF.

The chain has TRBV7-6 and TRBJ2-5; D is unresolved. The germline V and J ends were trimmed by 5 bases and 5 bases, with 9 bases remaining between them. The V gene's germline CDR1 is SGHVS and CDR2 FNYEAQ. The CDR3 is 12 amino acids. The CDR3 sequence: CASSRSRETQYF. The CDR3 DNA reads as TGTGCCAGCAGCCGTAGCCGCGAGACCCAGTACTTC.

In this sample, this clonotype turned up a few times. The V call is TRBV6-6, the J call TRBJ1-1; 7 bases are shared with TRBD1. Germline V gene sequence: CDR1 MNHNY, CDR2 SVGAGI (reference sequence). Trimming at V came to 2 bases and at J to 8 bases, leaving 5 bases not matched to a gene. This CDR3 has 13 residues. The DNA for the CDR3 is TGTGCCAGCAGTTACCAGACAGGGACAGAAGCTTTCTTT. It encodes CASSYQTGTEAFF.

The rearrangement uses TRBV7-8 and TRBJ2-7; TRBD1 matches at 9 bases. Germline CDR1 SGHVS, CDR2 FQNEAQ. The CDR3 sequence is 13 residues long. The J segment lost 6 bases and the V segment lost 5 bases, leaving 5 bases of the junction unmatched. In nucleotides, the CDR3 is TGTGCCAGCAGCCCAGGACAGGGGACCGAGCAGTACGTC. Translating gives CASSPGQGTEQYV.

V and J are TRBV30 and TRBJ2-1, with D maybe TRBD2 (6 bases). The germline V gene encodes CDR1 GTSNPN and CDR2 SVGIG (reference sequence). CDR3 length: 15 amino acids. The V end lost 4 bases, the J end lost 0 bases, and 13 bases lay between the germline ends. CDR3 amino acids: CAWISGVSSYNEQFF. Here the CDR3 DNA reads TGTGCCTGGATTAGCGGTGTAAGCTCCTACAATGAGCAGTTCTTC.